This passage covers 23 T cell receptor beta chains from one sample sequenced in a study of Graves' ophthalmopathy and Graves' hyperthyroidism. CDR3 regions of TCR beta were amplified from RNA transcripts. In the first round, RT-PCR was carried out with HTBI primers, and a multiplex PCR formed the second round. TCRdb re-called the multiplex PCR reads with MiXCR, one entry per CDR3 protein. In the table there are about 400,000 distinct CDR3 sequences, 18% of which are singletons. The sequencing sample was made of peripheral blood. These receptors were collected from a young woman with Graves' ophthalmopathy.

The sample holds many counts of this clonotype. The CDR3 DNA sequence: TGTGCCAGCAGCTCGAGAGGGACGACAGGGCTTTCCTACGAGCAGTACTTC. It translates to CASSSRGTTGLSYEQYF. V and J are TRBV7-8 and TRBJ2-7, with 7 bases aligning to TRBD1. With 4 bases clipped from V and 1 base from J, the junction kept 13 bases outside the gene matches. Per germline, CDR1 SGHVS and CDR2 FQNEAQ. CDR3 length: 17 amino acids.

This clonotype was counted at least ten times. The rearrangement joins TRBV9 to TRBJ2-7, with TRBD1 identical over 8 bases. After removal of 7 bases from V and 4 bases from J, the junction contained 10 bases not matched to a gene. The CDR3 has 14 residues. Germline V gene sequence: CDR1 SGDLS, CDR2 YYNGEE. The CDR3 loop reads CASGPGTGGYEQYF. In nucleotides, the CDR3 is TGTGCCAGCGGCCCCGGGACAGGAGGATACGAGCAGTACTTC.

This clonotype has only a few counts. This chain links TRBV5-1 with TRBJ2-5; the D gene is possibly TRBD2 (7 bases). This CDR3 is built from 18 residues. Germline loops: CDR1 SGHRS, CDR2 YFSETQ. The ends were cut back, 0 bases at V and 3 bases at J, with 21 bases in the middle. In DNA, the CDR3 is TGCGCCAGCAGCTTGGCCGGATTTGGGGGCCGGGGGGAAGAGACCCAGTACTTC. Protein: CASSLAGFGGRGEETQYF.

This clonotype was counted ten times or more. The rearrangement joins TRBV5-1 to TRBJ1-5, with TRBD1 matching over 7 bases. The CDR3 has 15 residues. V dropped 4 bases and J dropped 1; count of bases not matched to a gene: 5. CDR1 SGHRS and CDR2 YFSETQ come from the germline V gene. DNA for the CDR3: TGCGCCAGCAGCCCGACAGGGCCCAGCAATCAGCCCCAGCATTTT. It is translated as CASSPTGPSNQPQHF.

The chain is built from TRBV7-2 and TRBJ2-5; TRBD2 aligns across 10 bases. The CDR3 consists of 17 residues. V dropped 1 base and J dropped 4; count of bases not matched to a gene: 9. Germline assignment: CDR1 SGHTA and CDR2 FQGNSA. The DNA of the CDR3 is TGTGCCAGCAGCTTAGGGCTAGCGGGAGCTAGGGGAGAGACCCAGTACTTC. Translated, it gives CASSLGLAGARGETQYF.

This clonotype was detected ten times or more. The chain joins TRBV28 to TRBJ2-7, with a possible D match to TRBD1 (6 bases). The germline CDR1 and CDR2 sequences are MDHEN and SYDVKM. This CDR3 has 14 amino acids. V lost 5 bases and J 0 bases, leaving 11 bases between the germline ends. CDR3 in amino acids: CASSLDRISYEQYF. For the CDR3, the DNA is TGTGCCAGCAGTCTTGACAGGATCTCCTACGAGCAGTACTTC.

This clonotype came up many times. CDR3 in DNA: TGTGCCAGTAGTATCATCTCCAGCGGGGAGCTGTTTTTT. It is translated as CASSIISSGELFF. The chain has TRBV19 and TRBJ2-2; D not certain. Germline-derived CDR1 and CDR2 are LNHDA and SQIVND (reference sequence). This CDR3 is built from 13 residues. V was clipped by 3 bases and J by 7 bases, with 9 bases between them.

This clonotype was observed at least ten times. The chain combines TRBV6-2 or TRBV6-3 with TRBJ1-1, with D possibly being TRBD1 (5 bases). This CDR3 has 14 residues. Trimming stripped 0 bases from V and 5 bases from J, with 10 bases between. From germline, CDR1 is MNHEY and CDR2 SVGEGT. The CDR3 sequence: CASSYSGGRTEAFF. Written as DNA, the CDR3 is TGTGCCAGCAGTTACTCGGGGGGTCGGACTGAAGCTTTCTTT.

In this sample, this clonotype turned up many times. A junction boundary mismatches the germline segment, possibly from a read error. The chain carries TRBV4-3 and TRBJ1-1; D gene unclear. CDR1 and CDR2 from the germline V gene are LGHNA and YSLEER. The CDR3 runs 15 residues. The CDR3: CASSQDVGLNTEASF. CDR3 coding DNA: TGCGCCAGCAGCCAAGATGTGGGATTGAACACTGAAGCTTCCTTT.

V usage is TRBV2 and J usage is TRBJ1-2; D gene ambiguous. The V end lost 4 bases, the J end lost 3 bases, and 9 bases lay between the germline ends. The CDR3 runs 13 residues. CDR1 and CDR2 from the germline V gene are SNHLY and FYNNEI. CDR3 amino acids: CASSGQGHYGYTF. The CDR3 nucleotides read TGTGCCAGCAGTGGACAAGGGCACTATGGCTACACCTTC.

This clonotype occurred many times. This rearrangement joins TRBV7-9 to TRBJ1-2; weak D call: TRBD1 (5 bases). The CDR3 spans 13 residues. Trimming removed 5 bases from V and 6 bases from J, with 13 bases in between. Germline assignment: CDR1 SEHNR and CDR2 FQNEAQ (reference sequence). The CDR3 DNA follows: TGTGCCAGCAGCACCGGGACTGTTGATGGCTACACCTTC. The encoded protein is CASSTGTVDGYTF. Drawing the rest from reference TRBV7-9 and TRBJ1-2, the complete variable domain is DTGVSQNPRHKITKRGQNVTFRCDPISEHNRLYWYRQTLGQGPEFLTYFQNEAQLEKSRLLSDRFSAERPKGSFSTLEIQRTEQGDSAMYLCASSTGTVDGYTFGSGTRLTVV.

This chain links TRBV19 with TRBJ2-5; D may correspond to TRBD1 or TRBD2 (5 bases each). V dropped 5 bases and J dropped 5 bases, with 15 bases sitting between them. The CDR3 covers 14 residues. Germline CDR1 and CDR2: LNHDA and SQIVND (reference sequence). This CDR3 is CASSHGTAEETQYF. The CDR3, as DNA: TGTGCCAGTAGTCACGGGACGGCGGAGGAGACCCAGTACTTC.

This clonotype has a handful of counts. The V gene is TRBV7-8, the J gene TRBJ2-2; a possible D gene is TRBD1 (6 bases). V was shortened by 5 bases and J by 4 bases, with 14 bases between the two germline ends. There are 15 residues in the CDR3. Germline V lookup: CDR1 SGHVS, CDR2 FQNEAQ. Here the CDR3 reads CASSRFRGSTGELFF. DNA of the CDR3: TGTGCCAGCAGCCGCTTTAGGGGGAGCACCGGGGAGCTGTTTTTT.

Many counts were recorded for this clonotype. The rearrangement joins TRBV30 to TRBJ2-5, with a tentative D call TRBD2 (6 bases). Germline V gene lookup returns CDR1 GTSNPN and CDR2 SVGIG (reference sequence). V gave up 6 bases and J gave up 3 bases, with 14 bases separating them. There are 13 residues in the CDR3. The CDR3 spells CACSRDSKETQYF. CDR3 sequence (DNA): TGTGCCTGCAGCAGGGACTCCAAAGAGACCCAGTACTTC.

This clonotype has ten or more counts. The chain combines TRBV19 with TRBJ1-5; the D gene is possibly TRBD1 (6 bases). The germline CDR1 and CDR2 sequences are LNHDA and SQIVND (reference sequence). This CDR3 is built from 14 residues. With 11 bases removed from V and 1 base from J, the gap between germline ends came to 15 bases. The CDR3 loop reads CAGGGRGSNQPQHF. CDR3 nucleotide sequence: TGTGCCGGTGGGGGGCGCGGGAGCAATCAGCCCCAGCATTTT.

The chain employs TRBV28 and TRBJ2-7; D gene ambiguous. Germline V gene data show CDR1 as MDHEN and CDR2 as SYDVKM. Trimming took off 5 bases at V and 2 bases at J, with 16 bases between the two ends. The CDR3 loop spans 15 amino acids. The CDR3 spells CASSPSGSPTYEQYF. In DNA form, the CDR3 reads TGTGCCAGCAGTCCCAGTGGTTCTCCTACCTACGAGCAGTACTTC.

Ten or more counts support this clonotype. This chain links TRBV6-5 with TRBJ2-7; 11 bases agree with TRBD2. The CDR3 has 16 amino acids. Germline V CDR1 and CDR2: MNHEY, SVGAGI. The V gene end was trimmed by 0 bases and the J gene end by 6 bases; junction bases not matched to a gene: 7. In DNA, the CDR3 is TGTGCCAGCAGTTACTCAACTAGCGGGAGTAGATCCGAGCAGTACTTC. Amino acids: CASSYSTSGSRSEQYF.

There are many counts of this clonotype. The chain has TRBV30 and TRBJ2-5; 7 nucleotides agree with TRBD2. The CDR3 covers 15 residues. With V trimmed by 5 bases and J by 5 bases, 14 bases remained unmatched. Germline CDR1 GTSNPN, CDR2 SVGIG (reference sequence). The CDR3 DNA sequence: TGTGCCTGGGGCCTCGGCCTAGCGGAGGGGGAGACCCAGTACTTC. Its translation is CAWGLGLAEGETQYF. The variable domain in full, completed from reference TRBV30 and TRBJ2-5, reads SQTIHQWPATLVQPVGSPLSLECTVEGTSNPNLYWYRQAAGRGLQLLFYSVGIGQISSEVPQNLSASRPQDRQFILSSKKLLLSDSGFYLCAWGLGLAEGETQYFGPGTRLLVL.

This clonotype was counted at least ten times. The V and J genes are TRBV15 and TRBJ2-7; 10 positions agree with TRBD1. This CDR3 is built from 19 residues. Germline CDR1 is LNHNV and CDR2 is YYDKDF (reference sequence). V lost 0 bases, J lost 3 bases, and 14 bases stayed unmatched. In DNA, the CDR3 is TGTGCCACCAGCAGAGATAGGGGACAGGGGAAGGGTTTGGACTACGAGCAGTACTTC. It is translated as CATSRDRGQGKGLDYEQYF.

This clonotype was recorded at least ten times. The chain links TRBV27 to TRBJ1-6, with 9 nucleotides matching TRBD1. The CDR3 is made up of 16 amino acids. Germline V gives CDR1 MNHEY, CDR2 SMNVEV (reference sequence). V trimming: 5 bases; J trimming: 3 bases; junction bases outside the gene matches: 5. The CDR3 DNA is TGTGCCAGCAGTCACAGGGGGCGAGGCTATAATTCACCCCTCCACTTT. Translated: CASSHRGRGYNSPLHF.

The chain recombines TRBV19 with TRBJ2-7; D unclear. V was shortened by 3 bases and J by 3 bases, with 12 bases between the two germline ends. The CDR3 spans 14 residues. Germline assignment: CDR1 LNHDA and CDR2 SQIVND (reference sequence). CDR3 sequence: CASSIGDSRYEQYF. Written as DNA, the CDR3 is TGTGCCAGTAGTATTGGAGACTCGCGCTACGAGCAGTACTTC.

This clonotype was picked up many times. The chain carries TRBV4-2 and TRBJ1-6; D gene unclear. The CDR3 covers 16 residues. V was trimmed by 0 bases and J by 8 bases, leaving 14 bases between them. Germline CDR1 and CDR2: LGHNA and YNFKEQ. The CDR3 DNA follows: TGTGCCAGCAGCCAAGAAGGAAAGGGCGGGTATTCACCCCTCCACTTT. It is translated as CASSQEGKGGYSPLHF.

This clonotype came up many times. The J gene is TRBJ1-6, the V gene TRBV6-2 or TRBV6-3; D not certain. The CDR3 is 13 residues long. V dropped 7 bases and J dropped 14 bases, with 18 bases sitting between them. The germline CDR1 and CDR2 sequences are MNHEY and SVGEGT. CDR3 residues: CASTQRGTAALHF. The CDR3 region has the DNA TGTGCCAGCACTCAACGCGGCACCGCGGCCCTCCACTTT.